Listed here are 21 T cell receptor beta chains from one sample, sequenced in a study of chemoradiotherapy in HPV16-positive cancers. Profiled with immunoSEQ multiplex PCR; TCRdb holds only in-frame clones, not every one. This table holds some 5,000 clones, roughly 85% found once. The source material was tumor tissue, sampled from a patient who underwent chemoradiotherapy. These receptors all stem from a human donor with HPV-associated anogenital cancer.

V and J are TRBV27 and TRBJ2-1, with D possibly being TRBD1 (5 bases). The germline gives CDR1 MNHEY, CDR2 SMNVEV (reference sequence). The CDR3 extends over 15 amino acids. Trimming took off 4 bases at V and 5 bases at J, with 15 bases between the two ends. In nucleotides, the CDR3 is TGTGCCAGCAGTTCCCTCTCGACAGCGAACAATGAGCAGTTCTTC. This gives the protein CASSSLSTANNEQFF.

Remarks on this clone: Other DNA sequences in this specimen translate into the identical CDR3. This sequence joins TRBV19 and TRBJ2-7, with D possibly TRBD2 on 6 matching bases. Germline V gene data show CDR1 as LNHDA and CDR2 as SQIVND (reference sequence). CDR3 size: 13 residues. V dropped 6 bases and J dropped 1 base, with 10 bases sitting between them. This CDR3 reads CASSSGLSYEQYF. CDR3 sequence (DNA): TGTGCCAGTAGCTCGGGACTTTCCTACGAGCAGTACTTC. The full variable domain, its missing parts supplied by reference TRBV19 and TRBJ2-7, is DGGITQSPKYLFRKEGQNVTLSCEQNLNHDAMYWYRQDPGQGLRLIYYSQIVNDFQKGDIAEGYSVSREKKESFPLTVTSAQKNPTAFYLCASSSGLSYEQYFGPGTRLTVT.

CDR3 protein: CASKQGGLRPQHF. DNA of the CDR3: TGTGCCAGCAAACAGGGGGGCCTCCGGCCCCAGCATTTT. This chain uses TRBV28 with TRBJ1-5; 8 bases are a match to TRBD1. Germline lookup yields CDR1 MDHEN and CDR2 SYDVKM. This CDR3 spans 13 amino acids. V lost 7 bases to trimming and J lost 9 bases; unmatched junction nucleotides: 8.

In nucleotides, the CDR3 is TGTGCCAGCCGCTGGACAGGGGACACCGGGGAGCTGTTTTTT. Protein product: CASRWTGDTGELFF. The chain links TRBV27 to TRBJ2-2, with TRBD1 matching over 9 bases. This CDR3 contains 14 residues. Germline V gene sequence: CDR1 MNHEY, CDR2 SMNVEV (reference sequence). Trimming took 8 bases from V and 3 from J; bases not matched to a gene: 4.

The rearrangement joins TRBV7-9 to TRBJ2-1; tentative D call: TRBD2 (7 bases). Germline V gene lookup returns CDR1 SEHNR and CDR2 FQNEAQ (reference sequence). V lost 5 bases and J 6 bases, leaving 14 bases between the germline ends. This CDR3 has 14 amino acids. In DNA form, the CDR3 reads TGTGCCAGCAGCATATCGGGGGGCCCCAATGAGCAGTTCTTC. Residues: CASSISGGPNEQFF.

The V gene is TRBV7-2, the J gene TRBJ1-1; D is unclear. CDR3 size: 14 residues. V was cut by 2 bases and J by 1 base, with 8 bases left in between. CDR1 and CDR2 (germline): SGHTA, FQGNSA. Here the CDR3 reads CASSLLGSNTEAFF. The CDR3 nucleotides read TGTGCCAGCAGCTTATTGGGTTCGAACACTGAAGCTTTCTTT.

The CDR3 reads CASSRGTKETQYF. The CDR3 nucleotides read TGTGCCAGCAGCCGCGGGACTAAAGAGACCCAGTACTTC. The chain combines TRBV7-3 with TRBJ2-5; TRBD2 matches at 7 bases. CDR1 and CDR2 from the germline V gene are SGHTA and FQGTGA. The CDR3 sequence is 13 residues long. J gave up 3 bases and V 5 bases, and 3 bases lay outside the gene matches.

The V gene is TRBV7-6, the J gene TRBJ2-7, with D perhaps TRBD1 (6 bases). CDR3 length equals 15 residues. Germline CDR1 reads SGHVS; CDR2 reads FNYEAQ. V lost 3 bases and J lost 0, with 12 bases in between. The CDR3 loop is CASSLMSGDSYEQYF. The CDR3 DNA reads as TGTGCCAGCAGCTTGATGTCAGGGGACTCCTACGAGCAGTACTTC.

This chain links TRBV6-1 with TRBJ2-2; TRBD1 matches 8 bases. Trimming at V came to 1 base and at J to 11 bases, leaving 15 bases not matched to a gene. The CDR3 runs to 17 residues. CDR1 and CDR2 from the germline V gene are MNHNS and SASEGT. The CDR3 DNA is TGTGCCAGCAGTGAAGGATGGACAGGGTATTGGCCAGGAGAGCTGTTTTTT. This codes for CASSEGWTGYWPGELFF.

V gene TRBV30 combines with J gene TRBJ2-3; 8 nucleotides line up with TRBD2. Trimming removed 1 base from V and 1 base from J; junction bases left unmatched: 7. The CDR3 sequence is 16 residues long. Germline lookup yields CDR1 GTSNPN and CDR2 SVGIG (reference sequence). The CDR3 DNA is TGTGCCTGGAGTGGCGGGCTAGCGGGTCGCACAGATACGCAGTATTTT. Translated: CAWSGGLAGRTDTQYF.

As concerns this clone: In the same sample, other DNA sequences code for this CDR3. The chain links TRBV4-3 to TRBJ2-6; maybe TRBD2 (5 bases). This CDR3 has 19 amino acids. Between the trimmed V and J ends, which lost 1 base and 4 bases, there was a span of 20 bases. Germline V gene sequence: CDR1 LGHNA, CDR2 YSLEER. CDR3 protein: CASSQATTPGSSGANVLTF. CDR3 sequence (DNA): TGCGCCAGCAGCCAAGCTACAACCCCGGGAAGCTCGGGGGCCAACGTCCTGACTTTC.

The count of this clone is one. The junction does not match germline at one end; this may be a read error. The chain carries TRBV4-3 and TRBJ1-1, with 7 bases identical to TRBD1. This CDR3 is 13 amino acids long. In germline, CDR1 is LGHNA, CDR2 YSLEER. The CDR3 nucleotides are TGCGCCAGCAGCCAAGAACAGGGGACTGAAGCTTCCTTT. Translating gives CASSQEQGTEASF.

The chain employs TRBV7-9 and TRBJ2-1; no firm D call. This CDR3 contains 13 residues. CDR1 is SEHNR and CDR2 is FQNEAQ in the germline V gene (reference sequence). Trimming left V 6 bases short and J 8 bases short, with 14 bases between. The chain's CDR3 is CASRRGPMDEQFF. CDR3 nucleotide sequence: TGTGCCAGCAGAAGAGGCCCCATGGATGAGCAGTTCTTC.

This rearrangement joins TRBV2 to TRBJ1-5; D gene uncertain. Germline V gene data show CDR1 as SNHLY and CDR2 as FYNNEI. The V and J ends lost 5 bases and 4 bases respectively, with 9 bases between them. CDR3 length: 13 amino acids. CDR3 nucleotides: TGTGCCAGCAGTAAAGGGTGGAATCAGCCCCAGCATTTT. Residues: CASSKGWNQPQHF.

The V call is TRBV27, the J call TRBJ1-1; D gene ambiguous. The germline gives CDR1 MNHEY, CDR2 SMNVEV (reference sequence). The CDR3 extends over 13 amino acids. V was cut by 10 bases and J by 0 bases, with 12 bases left in between. The CDR3 is CATRSIMNTEAFF. CDR3 bases: TGTGCCACCCGATCAATTATGAACACTGAAGCTTTCTTT.

The chain couples TRBV28 to TRBJ2-1, with D possibly TRBD2 on 6 matching bases. CDR3 size: 14 residues. CDR1 is MDHEN and CDR2 is SYDVKM in the germline V gene. Trimming pared 3 bases from V and 5 bases from J, leaving 11 bases between. In nucleotides, the CDR3 is TGTGCCAGCAGTTTTTACGGGAGCAACAATGAGCAGTTCTTC. Protein product: CASSFYGSNNEQFF.

The sample holds a few counts of this clone. The V call is TRBV6-5, the J call TRBJ2-1, with D maybe TRBD2 (7 bases). CDR3 length equals 15 residues. Looked up from germline, CDR1 is MNHEY and CDR2 is SVGAGI. V lost 10 bases to trimming and J lost 4 bases, with 20 bases between them. The DNA for the CDR3 is TGTGCCACCCAGTCGAGGGGGGGCCCGTACAATGAGCAGTTCTTC. It yields the protein CATQSRGGPYNEQFF.

This chain uses TRBV5-1 with TRBJ2-7, with D tentatively TRBD1 or TRBD2 (5 bases each). Deletions cut 0 bases from V and 4 bases from J, with 14 bases between. CDR3 size: 15 residues. Germline lookup yields CDR1 SGHRS and CDR2 YFSETQ. The CDR3 loop reads CASSLGGTGNYEQYF. The CDR3 nucleotides are TGCGCCAGCAGCTTGGGGGGGACCGGAAATTACGAGCAGTACTTC.

The V and J genes are TRBV7-2 and TRBJ2-7, with D possibly TRBD2 on 6 matching bases. CDR1 and CDR2 from the germline V gene are SGHTA and FQGNSA. The germline V and J ends were trimmed by 2 bases and 3 bases, with 11 bases remaining between them. This CDR3 region has 14 residues. The CDR3 loop reads CASSLPGLSYEQYF. The CDR3 DNA reads TGTGCCAGCAGCTTACCGGGACTGAGCTACGAGCAGTACTTC.

V usage is TRBV25-1 and J usage is TRBJ2-3; the D is unclear. The CDR3 length is 13 residues. Trimming removed 2 bases at V and 2 bases at J, with 5 bases between. Germline CDR1 and CDR2: MGHDK and SYGVNS. The CDR3 spells CASSEGSTDTQYF. Here the CDR3 DNA reads TGTGCCAGCAGTGAAGGATCCACAGATACGCAGTATTTT. Full variable domain (remainder filled in from reference TRBV25-1 and TRBJ2-3): EADIYQTPRYLVIGTGKKITLECSQTMGHDKMYWYQQDPGMELHLIHYSYGVNSTEKGDLSSESTVSRIRTEHFPLTLESARPSHTSQYLCASSEGSTDTQYFGPGTRLTVL.

This clone appeared a single time. V usage is TRBV6-6 and J usage is TRBJ1-3; D uncertain. Germline lookup yields CDR1 MNHNY and CDR2 SVGAGI (reference sequence). V was trimmed by 6 bases and J by 9 bases, leaving 12 bases between them. The CDR3 is 12 amino acids. CDR3 DNA: TGTGCCAGCAGCTTCTTACTGGGCACCATATATTTT. Its translation: CASSFLLGTIYF.